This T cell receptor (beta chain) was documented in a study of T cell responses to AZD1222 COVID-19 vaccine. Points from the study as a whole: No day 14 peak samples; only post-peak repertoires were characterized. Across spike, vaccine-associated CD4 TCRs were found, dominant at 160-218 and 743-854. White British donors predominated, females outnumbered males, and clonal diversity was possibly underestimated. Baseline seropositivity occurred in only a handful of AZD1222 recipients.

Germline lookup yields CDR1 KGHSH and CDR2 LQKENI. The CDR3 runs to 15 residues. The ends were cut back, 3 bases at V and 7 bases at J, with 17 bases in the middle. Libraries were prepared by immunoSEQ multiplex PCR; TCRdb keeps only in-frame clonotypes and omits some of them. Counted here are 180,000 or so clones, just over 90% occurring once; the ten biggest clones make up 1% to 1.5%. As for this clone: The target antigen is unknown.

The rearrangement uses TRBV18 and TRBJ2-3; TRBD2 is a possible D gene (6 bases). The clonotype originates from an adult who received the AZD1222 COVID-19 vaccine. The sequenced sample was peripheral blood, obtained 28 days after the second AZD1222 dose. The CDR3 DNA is TGTGCCAGCTCACCCCAGGGAGGAGGGGCAAATACGCAGTATTTT. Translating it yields CASSPQGGGANTQYF.